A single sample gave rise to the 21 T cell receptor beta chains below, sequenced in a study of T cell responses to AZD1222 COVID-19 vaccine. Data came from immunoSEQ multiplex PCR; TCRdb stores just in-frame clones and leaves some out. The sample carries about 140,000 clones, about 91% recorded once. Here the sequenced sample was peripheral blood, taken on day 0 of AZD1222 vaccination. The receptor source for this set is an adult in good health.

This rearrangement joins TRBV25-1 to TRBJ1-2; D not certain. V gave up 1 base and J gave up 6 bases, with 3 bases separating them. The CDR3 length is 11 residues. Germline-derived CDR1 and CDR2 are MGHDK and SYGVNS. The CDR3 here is CASSEFDGYTF. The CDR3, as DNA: TGTGCCAGCAGTGAATTTGATGGCTACACCTTC.

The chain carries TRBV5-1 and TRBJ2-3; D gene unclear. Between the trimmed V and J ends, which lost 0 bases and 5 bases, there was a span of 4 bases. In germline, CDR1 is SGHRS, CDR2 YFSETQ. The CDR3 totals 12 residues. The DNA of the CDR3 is TGCGCCAGCAGCTTGGGTTTAGATACGCAGTATTTT. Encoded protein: CASSLGLDTQYF.

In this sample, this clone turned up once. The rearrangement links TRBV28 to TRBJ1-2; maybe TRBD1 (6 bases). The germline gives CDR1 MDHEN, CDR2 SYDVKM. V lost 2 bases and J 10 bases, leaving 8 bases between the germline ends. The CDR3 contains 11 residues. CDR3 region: CASSLDRLYTF. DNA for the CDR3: TGTGCCAGCAGTTTAGACAGGCTCTACACCTTC.

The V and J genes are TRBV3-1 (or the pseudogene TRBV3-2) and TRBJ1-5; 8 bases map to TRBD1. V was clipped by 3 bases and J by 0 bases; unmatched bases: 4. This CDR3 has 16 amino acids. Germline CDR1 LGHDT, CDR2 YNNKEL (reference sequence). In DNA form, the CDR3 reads TGTGCCAGCAGCCACGGACAGGGCTATAGCAATCAGCCCCAGCATTTT. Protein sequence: CASSHGQGYSNQPQHF.

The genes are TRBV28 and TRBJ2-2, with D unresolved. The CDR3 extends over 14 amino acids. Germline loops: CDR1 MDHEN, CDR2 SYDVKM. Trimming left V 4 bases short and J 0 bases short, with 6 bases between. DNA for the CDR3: TGTGCCAGCAGTTCTACGCCGAACACCGGGGAGCTGTTTTTT. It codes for CASSSTPNTGELFF.

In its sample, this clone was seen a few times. The chain's CDR3 is CASRARSYTF. The CDR3 DNA reads as TGTGCCAGTAGGGCGCGCAGCTACACCTTC. The J gene is TRBJ1-2, the V gene TRBV19, with D hard to call. Germline CDR1 reads LNHDA; CDR2 reads SQIVND (reference sequence). The CDR3 is 10 residues long. Trimming stripped 6 bases from V and 9 bases from J, with 8 bases between.

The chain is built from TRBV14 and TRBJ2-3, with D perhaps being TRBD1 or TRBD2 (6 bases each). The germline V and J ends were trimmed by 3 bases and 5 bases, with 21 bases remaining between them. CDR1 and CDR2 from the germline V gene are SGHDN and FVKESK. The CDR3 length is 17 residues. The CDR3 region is CASSQPIQSGGRDTQYF. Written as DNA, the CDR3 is TGTGCCAGCAGCCAGCCCATACAGTCCGGGGGCAGAGATACGCAGTATTTT.

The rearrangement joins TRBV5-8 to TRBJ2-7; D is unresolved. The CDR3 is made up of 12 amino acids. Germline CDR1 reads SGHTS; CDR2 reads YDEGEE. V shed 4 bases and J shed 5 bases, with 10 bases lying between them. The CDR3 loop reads CASSPRVHEQYF. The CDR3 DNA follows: TGTGCCAGCAGCCCCCGTGTCCACGAGCAGTACTTC.

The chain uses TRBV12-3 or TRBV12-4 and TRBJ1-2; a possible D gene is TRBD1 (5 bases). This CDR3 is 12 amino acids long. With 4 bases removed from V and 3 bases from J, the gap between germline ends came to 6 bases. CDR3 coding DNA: TGTGCCAGCAGTTCGACAGACTATGGCTACACCTTC. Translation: CASSSTDYGYTF.

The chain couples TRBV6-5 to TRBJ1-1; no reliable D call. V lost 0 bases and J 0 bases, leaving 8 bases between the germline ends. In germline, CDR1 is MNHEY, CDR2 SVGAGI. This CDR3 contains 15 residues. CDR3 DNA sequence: TGTGCCAGCAGTTACTCGTCCAGAATGAACACTGAAGCTTTCTTT. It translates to CASSYSSRMNTEAFF.

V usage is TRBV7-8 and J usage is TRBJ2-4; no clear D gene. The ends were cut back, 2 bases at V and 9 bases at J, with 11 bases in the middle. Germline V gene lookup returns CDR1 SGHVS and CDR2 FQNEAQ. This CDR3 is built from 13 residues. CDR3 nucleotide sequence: TGTGCCAGCAGCTTACGGACCGGTCCCATTCAGTACTTC. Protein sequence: CASSLRTGPIQYF.

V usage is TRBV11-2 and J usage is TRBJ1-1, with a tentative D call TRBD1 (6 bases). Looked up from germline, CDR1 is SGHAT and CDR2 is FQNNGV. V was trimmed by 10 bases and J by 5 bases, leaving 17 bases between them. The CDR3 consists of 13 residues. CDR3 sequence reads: CAIRGAFDTEAFF. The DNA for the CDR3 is TGTGCCATCCGGGGGGCATTTGATACTGAAGCTTTCTTT.

CDR3 sequence (DNA): TGTGCCAGCAGCCCAGGGCACACTGAAGCTTTCTTT. It is translated as CASSPGHTEAFF. This chain links TRBV12-3 or TRBV12-4 with TRBJ1-1; D may be TRBD1 (5 bases). This CDR3 contains 12 residues. Between the trimmed V and J ends, which lost 6 bases and 3 bases, there was a span of 8 bases.

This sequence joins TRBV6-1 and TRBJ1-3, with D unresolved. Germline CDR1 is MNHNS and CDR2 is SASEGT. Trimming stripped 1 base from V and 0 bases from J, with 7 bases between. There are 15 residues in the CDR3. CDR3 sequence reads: CASSEGASSGNTIYF. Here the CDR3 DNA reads TGTGCCAGCAGTGAAGGGGCGAGCTCTGGAAACACCATATATTTT.

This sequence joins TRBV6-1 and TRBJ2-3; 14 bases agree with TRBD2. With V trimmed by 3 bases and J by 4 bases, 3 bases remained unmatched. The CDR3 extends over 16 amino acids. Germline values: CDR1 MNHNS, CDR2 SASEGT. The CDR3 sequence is CASSDPTSGRADTQYF. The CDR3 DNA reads TGTGCCAGCAGTGACCCGACTAGCGGGAGGGCAGATACGCAGTATTTT.

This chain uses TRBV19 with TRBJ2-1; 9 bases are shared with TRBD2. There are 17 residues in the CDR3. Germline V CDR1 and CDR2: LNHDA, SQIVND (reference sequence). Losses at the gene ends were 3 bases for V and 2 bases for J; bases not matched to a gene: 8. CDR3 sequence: CASSIFWRGGPYNEQFF. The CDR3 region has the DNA TGTGCCAGTAGTATTTTTTGGCGGGGGGGTCCCTACAATGAGCAGTTCTTC.

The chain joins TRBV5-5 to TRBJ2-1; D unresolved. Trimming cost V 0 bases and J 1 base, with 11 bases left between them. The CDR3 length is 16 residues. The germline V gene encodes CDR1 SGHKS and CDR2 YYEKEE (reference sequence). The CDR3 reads CASSLALTSSYNEQFF. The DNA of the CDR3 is TGTGCCAGCAGCTTGGCGTTGACAAGTTCCTACAATGAGCAGTTCTTC.

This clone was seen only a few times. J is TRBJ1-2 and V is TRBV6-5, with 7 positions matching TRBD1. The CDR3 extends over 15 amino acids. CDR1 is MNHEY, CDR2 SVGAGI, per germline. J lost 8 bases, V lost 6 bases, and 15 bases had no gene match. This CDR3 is CASSKRDRPQGGYTF. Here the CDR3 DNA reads TGTGCCAGCAGCAAGCGGGACAGACCTCAGGGAGGCTACACCTTC.

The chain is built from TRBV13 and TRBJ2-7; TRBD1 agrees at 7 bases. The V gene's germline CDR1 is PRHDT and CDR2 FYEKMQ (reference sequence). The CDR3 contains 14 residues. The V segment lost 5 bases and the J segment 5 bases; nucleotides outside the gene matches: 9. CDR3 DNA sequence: TGTGCCAGCAGCCTACTCGGACAGGTGGACGAGCAGTACTTC. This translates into CASSLLGQVDEQYF. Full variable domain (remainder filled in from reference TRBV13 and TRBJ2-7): AAGVIQSPRHLIKEKRETATLKCYPIPRHDTVYWYQQGPGQDPQFLISFYEKMQSDKGSIPDRFSAQQFSDYHSELNMSSLELGDSALYFCASSLLGQVDEQYFGPGTRLTVT.

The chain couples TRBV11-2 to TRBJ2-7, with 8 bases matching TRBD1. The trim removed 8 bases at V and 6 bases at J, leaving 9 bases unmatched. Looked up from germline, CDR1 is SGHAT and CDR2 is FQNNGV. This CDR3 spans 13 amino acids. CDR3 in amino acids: CASRRAGGSEQYF. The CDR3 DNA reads TGTGCCAGCCGCCGGGCAGGGGGCTCCGAGCAGTACTTC.

The CDR3, as DNA: TGTGCCAGCAGTTTATTCGGGACTCACAGCAATGAGCAGTTCTTC. Protein: CASSLFGTHSNEQFF. The genes are TRBV27 and TRBJ2-1, with D perhaps TRBD2 (6 bases). The V gene's germline CDR1 is MNHEY and CDR2 SMNVEV (reference sequence). Trimming cost V 1 base and J 6 bases, with 13 bases left between them. This CDR3 comprises 15 residues.